Listed below are T cell receptor beta chains from one sample, sequenced in a study of cytomegalovirus exposure and HLA in healthy donors. Libraries were prepared by immunoSEQ multiplex PCR; TCRdb keeps only in-frame clonotypes and omits some of them. The table shows about 160,000 clones, with about four fifths occurring only once. The sequenced sample was PBMCs. The origin of the receptors is a young man in good health and CMV-seronegative. Each CDR3 is given with its conserved first and last residue. A D gene is named only where the DNA matches it firmly. Size tells how often a clone was seen (once, few, many) or the class of an expanded clone, and some rows leave it out.

D: TRBD1
V: TRBV7-9
J: TRBJ2-7
size: .
CDR3: CASSSSIPGQHNYEQYF
DNA: TGTGCCAGCAGCTCCTCAATTCCGGGACAGCATAACTACGAGCAGTACTTC

D: TRBD1
V: TRBV5-1
J: TRBJ2-7
size: .
CDR3: CASSPRGQSTREQYF
DNA: TGCGCCAGCAGCCCCAGGGGACAGAGTACCCGAGAGCAGTACTTC

D: .
V: TRBV10-2
J: TRBJ1-5
size: .
CDR3: CASSESPNQPQHF
DNA: TGCGCCAGCAGTGAGAGCCCCAATCAGCCCCAGCATTTT

D: .
V: TRBV7-9
J: TRBJ2-7
size: .
CDR3: CSSSLAHYEQYF
DNA: TGTTCCAGCAGCTTAGCCCACTACGAGCAGTACTTC

D: TRBD1
V: TRBV6-1
J: TRBJ2-7
size: .
CDR3: CASSRLGTAAGF
DNA: TGTGCCAGCAGTCGGCTAGGGACAGCCGCGGGTTTC

D: TRBD2
V: TRBV5-1
J: TRBJ2-1
size: .
CDR3: CASSFQTSGIYNEQFF
DNA: TGCGCCAGCAGCTTTCAGACTAGCGGGATATACAATGAGCAGTTCTTC

D: .
V: TRBV6-4
J: TRBJ1-1
size: .
CDR3: CASREGGKNTEAFF
DNA: TGTGCCAGCAGAGAGGGGGGGAAGAACACTGAAGCTTTCTTT

D: TRBD1
V: TRBV15
J: TRBJ1-2
size: few
CDR3: CATSRGDRVDGYGYTF
DNA: TGTGCCACCAGCAGAGGGGACAGGGTTGATGGCTATGGCTACACCTTC

D: TRBD1
V: TRBV28
J: TRBJ1-4
size: once
CDR3: CASSTDRGGEKLFF
DNA: TGTGCCAGCAGTACTGACAGGGGTGGTGAAAAACTGTTTTTT

D: TRBD2
V: TRBV6-5
J: TRBJ2-1
size: .
CDR3: CASSYSGGLWDEQFF
DNA: TGTGCCAGCAGTTATAGCGGGGGGCTCTGGGATGAGCAGTTCTTC

D: .
V: TRBV7-8
J: TRBJ2-7
size: few
CDR3: CASSFSDDSGYEQYF
DNA: TGTGCCAGCAGCTTCTCCGACGATTCGGGCTACGAGCAGTACTTC

D: TRBD2
V: TRBV18
J: TRBJ2-1
size: .
CDR3: CASSPPNSGGTNEQFF
DNA: TGTGCCAGCTCACCACCTAATAGCGGGGGGACCAATGAGCAGTTCTTC

D: TRBD1
V: TRBV4-1
J: TRBJ2-3
size: .
CDR3: CASSQGPGTGTDTQYF
DNA: TGCGCCAGCAGCCAAGGGCCCGGGACAGGCACAGATACGCAGTATTTT

D: TRBD1
V: TRBV6-5
J: TRBJ1-2
size: few
CDR3: CASSTPGTGWGYTF
DNA: TGTGCCAGCAGTACCCCCGGGACAGGGTGGGGCTACACCTTC

D: TRBD1
V: TRBV6-1
J: TRBJ1-5
size: .
CDR3: CAIQTGGGQPQHF
DNA: TGTGCCATACAAACAGGGGGAGGACAGCCCCAGCATTTT

D: TRBD1
V: TRBV6-1
J: TRBJ1-2
size: .
CDR3: CASRKDQGDGYTF
DNA: TGTGCCAGCAGGAAAGACCAGGGGGATGGCTACACCTTC

D: TRBD1
V: TRBV27
J: TRBJ2-3
size: once
CDR3: CASSFRGSRTDTQYF
DNA: TGTGCCAGCAGTTTCAGGGGGAGTAGGACAGATACGCAGTATTTT

D: TRBD1
V: TRBV19
J: TRBJ1-5
size: .
CDR3: CASIPRGPGNQPQHF
DNA: TGTGCCAGTATCCCCAGGGGGCCGGGCAATCAGCCCCAGCATTTT

D: TRBD1
V: TRBV7-2
J: TRBJ2-7
size: .
CDR3: CASSPLSGTGSSYEQYF
DNA: TGTGCCAGCAGCCCTTTATCCGGGACAGGGAGCTCCTACGAGCAGTACTTC

D: .
V: TRBV6-1
J: TRBJ2-5
size: once
CDR3: CASSWTIQETQYF
DNA: TGTGCCAGCAGTTGGACTATTCAAGAGACCCAGTACTTC

D: TRBD2
V: TRBV5-1
J: TRBJ2-7
size: .
CDR3: CASSGGVASGSMSYEQYF
DNA: TGCGCCAGCAGCGGCGGGGTGGCTAGCGGGAGTATGTCCTACGAGCAGTACTTC

D: .
V: TRBV4-2
J: TRBJ2-3
size: .
CDR3: CASSHLGGSALSTDTQYF
DNA: TGTGCCAGCAGCCACTTGGGGGGTAGCGCCCTCAGCACAGATACGCAGTATTTT

D: .
V: TRBV28
J: TRBJ2-7
size: .
CDR3: CASSLYPYRGSSSYEQYF
DNA: TGTGCCAGCAGTTTATACCCATACCGGGGTAGCAGCTCCTACGAGCAGTACTTC

D: TRBD1
V: TRBV30
J: TRBJ1-2
size: .
CDR3: CAWSGGQVYGYTF
DNA: TGTGCCTGGAGTGGCGGACAGGTCTATGGCTACACCTTC